The clone carrying this T cell receptor beta chain has a count of ten or more. The antigen is undetermined. Germline-derived CDR1 and CDR2 are SGHNT and YENEEA. This CDR3 comprises 12 residues. Trimming stripped 5 bases from V and 3 bases from J, with 6 bases between. The sample belongs to a study of naive and memory T cell subsets. Study-level results: This RNA-based method may be sensitive to activation-related transcript changes.

Amplification of ligated cDNA took four PCR rounds with SP2 and nested alpha and beta constant primers. For blood and skin samples, reverse transcription used TCR alpha and beta constant primers. TCRdb used MiXCR to reprocess the 5' RACE reads, holding one entry per CDR3 protein. The sample gives more than 50,000 distinct CDR3 sequences, approximately 8% of which show up once; roughly 19% is in the top ten. An oligonucleotide containing a UMI was ligated to the 3' end of TCR cDNA. Whole-blood samples were approximately 2.6 ml of peripheral blood from healthy adult volunteers. Unsorted total RNA, roughly 1 to 1000 ng, was DNase treated before reverse transcription.

The rearrangement joins TRBV11-3 to TRBJ2-3, with D uncertain. This clonotype originated in a female donor in good health. For the CDR3, the DNA is TGTGCCAGCAGCCCAGTAACAGATACGCAGTATTTT. Amino acid sequence: CASSPVTDTQYF.